A selection of T cell receptor beta chains follows, all from one sample in a study of T cells in Graves' hyperthyroidism and ophthalmopathy. TCRdb passed the multiplex PCR reads through MiXCR, listing each CDR3 protein once. The data hold about 340,000 distinct CDR3 sequences, with about 20% observed a single time. What was sequenced was blood. Receptor source: a woman aged 45-65 years with Graves' hyperthyroidism. The CDR3 runs from the conserved cysteine through the conserved F or W. D genes are given only for firm matches. Clone size is given for some rows only: seen once, a few or many times, or a class if the clone is expanded.

j_call	v_call	d_call	clone_size	cdr3_nt	cdr3_aa
TRBJ1-2	TRBV20-1	NA	few	TGCAGTGCTAGTAGGTGGGATGGCTACACCTTC	CSASRWDGYTF
TRBJ1-1	TRBV4-1	TRBD1	few	TGCGCCAGCAGCCAAGCGGGACAGGTGAACACTGAAGCTTTCTTT	CASSQAGQVNTEAFF
TRBJ2-5	TRBV28	NA	few	TGTGCCAGCACTTTCCAGCCTGGGGAAGAGACCCAGTACTTC	CASTFQPGEETQYF
TRBJ2-7	TRBV7-8	NA	NA	TGTGCCAGCAGTCACAACCGGTACGGGAATTACTACGAGCAGTACTTC	CASSHNRYGNYYEQYF
TRBJ1-1	TRBV11-1	TRBD1	many	TGTGCCAGCAGCAACCGGACAGGACCGAACACTGAAGCTTTCTTT	CASSNRTGPNTEAFF
TRBJ2-4	TRBV27	TRBD2	NA	TGTGCCAGCAGTTTGAGGGGCGGGGGGGGCCAAAACATTCAGTACTTC	CASSLRGGGGQNIQYF
TRBJ2-1	TRBV19	NA	NA	TGTGCCAGTAGTTTGGACGGTTTTGAGCAGTTCTTC	CASSLDGFEQFF
TRBJ2-1	TRBV14	NA	many	TGTGCCAGCAGCGGTTTCTCCTACAATGAGCAGTTCTTC	CASSGFSYNEQFF
TRBJ1-1	TRBV10-2	NA	NA	TGCGCCAGCAGCGGGGGCGCACGAGGTGAAGCTTTCTTT	CASSGGARGEAFF
TRBJ1-1	TRBV6-1	TRBD1	few	TGTGCCAGCAGAACCAAAAGGACAGGAGTGAACACTGAAGCTTTCTTT	CASRTKRTGVNTEAFF
TRBJ2-4	TRBV11-3	NA	NA	TGTGCCAGCAGCTTAGACGGAGGCATAGCCAAAAACATTCAGTACTTC	CASSLDGGIAKNIQYF
TRBJ1-6	TRBV6-1	NA	few	TGTGCCAGCAGGATCCACGGGAGCTCCTATAATTCACCCCTCCACTTT	CASRIHGSSYNSPLHF
TRBJ2-1	TRBV20-1	TRBD2	many	TGCAGTGCTAGAGATCTCCGCGGGAGGACCGATGAGCAGTTCTTC	CSARDLRGRTDEQFF
TRBJ2-6	TRBV6-2/TRBV6-3	NA	NA	TGTGCCAGCAGTTACTCGCGGCGGGTAACTGGGGCCAACGTCCTGACTTTC	CASSYSRRVTGANVLTF
TRBJ1-4	TRBV15	NA	many	TGTGCCACCAGCAGAGAACCGCGTAATGAAAAACTGTTTTTT	CATSREPRNEKLFF
TRBJ1-5	TRBV2	NA	many	TGTGCCAGCAGAGGGACTTGGGAGCAGCCCCAGCATTTT	CASRGTWEQPQHF
TRBJ1-2	TRBV2	TRBD1	many	TGTGCCAGCAGTGCCCCTGGGACAGACTATGGCTACACCTTC	CASSAPGTDYGYTF
TRBJ2-2	TRBV5-1	TRBD1	NA	TGCGCCAGCAGCCCGGGACAGGTGAACACCGGGGAGCTGTTTTTT	CASSPGQVNTGELFF
TRBJ2-3	TRBV30	NA	many	TGTGCCTCCGTGCCCTTTAGCACAGATACGCAGTATTTT	CASVPFSTDTQYF
TRBJ2-1	TRBV7-6	TRBD2	few	TGTGCCAGCAGCTTAGGTTCTTCTAGCGGGTCCTACAATGAGCAGTTCTTC	CASSLGSSSGSYNEQFF
TRBJ2-5	TRBV6-2/TRBV6-3	NA	NA	TGTGCCAGCAGTCGGGGCGTTCCGTTCCAAGAGACCCAGTACTTC	CASSRGVPFQETQYF
TRBJ2-2	TRBV7-9	TRBD1	NA	TGTGCCAGCAGCCAGACAGGGGGCCCCACCGGGGAGCTGTTTTTT	CASSQTGGPTGELFF
TRBJ2-2	TRBV19	TRBD1	once	TGTGCCAGCGGGACAGTGTACACCGGGGAGCTGTTTTTT	CASGTVYTGELFF
TRBJ2-3	TRBV6-1	NA	NA	TGTGCCAGCAGACCCTCTACAGGTTTCGCAGATACGCAGTATTTT	CASRPSTGFADTQYF
TRBJ1-5	TRBV6-1	TRBD1	NA	TGTGCCAGCAGTCCACCTACAGGGGTGGATCAGCCCCAGCATTTT	CASSPPTGVDQPQHF
TRBJ2-2	TRBV24-1	NA	NA	TGTGCCACCAGTGGCACAGACACCGGGGAGCTGTTTTTT	CATSGTDTGELFF
TRBJ2-5	TRBV28	NA	many	TGTGCCAGCAGCCCTGTGGGGCTCCAAGAGACCCAGTACTTC	CASSPVGLQETQYF
TRBJ1-2	TRBV25-1	NA	NA	TGTGCCAGCAGTGGTACAGGGAGGGACTATGGCTACACCTTC	CASSGTGRDYGYTF
TRBJ1-2	TRBV28	NA	few	TGTGCCGACAGTTCCGGCCCAGCCGTTAACTATGGCTACACCTTC	CADSSGPAVNYGYTF
TRBJ2-1	TRBV6-1	TRBD2	NA	TGTGCCAGCTCGAAGGCGGGGGGGGTGGCCTACAATGAGCAGTTCTTC	CASSKAGGVAYNEQFF
TRBJ1-2	TRBV7-3	TRBD1	NA	TGTGCCAGCAGGAGGGACAGGGGGCGCGGGGGCTACACCTTC	CASRRDRGRGGYTF
TRBJ2-1	TRBV20-1	TRBD2	many	TGCAGTGCTAGAGATCCCACGGGGGGGACTATCGGTGAGCAGTTCTTC	CSARDPTGGTIGEQFF
TRBJ2-2	TRBV12-3/TRBV12-4	NA	few	TGTGCCAGCAGGCAAACACAGGTTTACACCGGGGAGCTGTTTTTT	CASRQTQVYTGELFF
TRBJ2-2	TRBV5-1	NA	many	TGCGCCAGCAGCTTGGAGCCAGCAACCGGGGAGCTGTTTTTT	CASSLEPATGELFF
TRBJ1-2	TRBV2	NA	NA	TGTGCCAGCACCTCCGGGGCCCGCGGCTACACCTTC	CASTSGARGYTF
TRBJ2-7	TRBV20-1	TRBD1	few	TGCAATGCTAGTGGGGACCCCACAGGGGGCTCCTACGAGCAGTACTTC	CNASGDPTGGSYEQYF